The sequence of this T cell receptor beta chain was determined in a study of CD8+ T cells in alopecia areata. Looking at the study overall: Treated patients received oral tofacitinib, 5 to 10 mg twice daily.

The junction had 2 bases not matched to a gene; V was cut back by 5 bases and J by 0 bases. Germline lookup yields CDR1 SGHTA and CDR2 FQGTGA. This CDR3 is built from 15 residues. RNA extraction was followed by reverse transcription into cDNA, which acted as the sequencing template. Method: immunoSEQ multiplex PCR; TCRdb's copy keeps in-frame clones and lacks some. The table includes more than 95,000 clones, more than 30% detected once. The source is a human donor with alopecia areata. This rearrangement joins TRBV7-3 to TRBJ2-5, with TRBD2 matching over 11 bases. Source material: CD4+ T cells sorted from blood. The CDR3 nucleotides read TGTGCCAGCAGCCCTAGCGGGGGGTACCAAGAGACCCAGTACTTC. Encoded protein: CASSPSGGYQETQYF.